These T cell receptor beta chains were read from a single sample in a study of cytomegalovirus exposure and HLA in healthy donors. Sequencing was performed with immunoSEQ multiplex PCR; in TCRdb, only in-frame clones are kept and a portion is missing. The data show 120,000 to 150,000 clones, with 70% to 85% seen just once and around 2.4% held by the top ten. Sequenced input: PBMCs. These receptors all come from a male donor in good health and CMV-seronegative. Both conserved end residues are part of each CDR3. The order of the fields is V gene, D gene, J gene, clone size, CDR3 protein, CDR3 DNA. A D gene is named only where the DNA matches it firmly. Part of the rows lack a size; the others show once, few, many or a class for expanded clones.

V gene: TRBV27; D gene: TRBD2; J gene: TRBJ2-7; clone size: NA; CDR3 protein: CASSSLSGMLSVEQYF; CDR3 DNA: TGTGCCAGCAGTTCACTTAGCGGGATGCTGTCTGTCGAGCAGTACTTC
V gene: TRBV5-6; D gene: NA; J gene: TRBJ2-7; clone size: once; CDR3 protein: CASSLTGYEQYF; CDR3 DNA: TGTGCCAGCAGCTTGACAGGGTACGAGCAGTACTTC
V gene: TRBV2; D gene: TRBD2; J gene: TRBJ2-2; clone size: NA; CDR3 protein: CASTRLAANTGELFF; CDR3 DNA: TGTGCCAGCACCAGACTAGCGGCAAACACCGGGGAGCTGTTTTTT
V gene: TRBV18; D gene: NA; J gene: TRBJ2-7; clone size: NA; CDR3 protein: CASSPPSRTPQDEQYF; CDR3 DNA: TGTGCCAGCTCACCACCTTCTCGGACACCCCAGGACGAGCAGTACTTC
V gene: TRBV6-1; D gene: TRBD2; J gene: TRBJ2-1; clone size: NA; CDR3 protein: CASSQSGANEQFF; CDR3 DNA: TGTGCCAGCAGCCAAAGCGGGGCCAATGAGCAGTTCTTC
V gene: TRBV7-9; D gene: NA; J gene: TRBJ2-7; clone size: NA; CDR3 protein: CASSPWPYGEYEQYF; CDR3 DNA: TGTGCCAGCAGTCCGTGGCCGTATGGTGAATACGAGCAGTACTTC
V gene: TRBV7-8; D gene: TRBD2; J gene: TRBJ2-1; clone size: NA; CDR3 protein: CASSLTSGRNEQFF; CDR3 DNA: TGTGCCAGCAGCTTAACTAGCGGGAGGAATGAGCAGTTCTTC
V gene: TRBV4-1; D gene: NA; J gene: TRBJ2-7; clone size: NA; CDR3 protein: CASSQDSSGAYEQYF; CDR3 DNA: TGCGCCAGCAGCCAAGATAGTAGCGGAGCCTACGAGCAGTACTTC
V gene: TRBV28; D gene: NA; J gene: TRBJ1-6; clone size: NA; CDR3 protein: CAHRDYNSPLHF; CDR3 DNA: TGTGCTCACAGGGATTATAATTCACCCCTCCACTTT
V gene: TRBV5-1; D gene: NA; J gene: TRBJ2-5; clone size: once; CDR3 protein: CASSLARGETQYF; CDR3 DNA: TGCGCCAGCAGCTTGGCACGAGGCGAGACCCAGTACTTC
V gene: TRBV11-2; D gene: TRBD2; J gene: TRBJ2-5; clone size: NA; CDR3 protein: CASKGKGLARQETQYF; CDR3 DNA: TGTGCCAGCAAAGGAAAGGGACTAGCTCGGCAAGAGACCCAGTACTTC
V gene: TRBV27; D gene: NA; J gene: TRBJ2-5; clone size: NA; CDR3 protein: CASSLNGETQYF; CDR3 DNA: TGTGCCAGCAGTTTAAACGGAGAGACCCAGTACTTC
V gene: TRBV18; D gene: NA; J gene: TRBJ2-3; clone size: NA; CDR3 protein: CASSPEATTDTQYF; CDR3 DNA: TGTGCCAGCTCACCGGAAGCGACCACAGATACGCAGTATTTT
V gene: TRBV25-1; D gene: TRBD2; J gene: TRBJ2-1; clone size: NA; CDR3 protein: CASTHEGLARPPQQFF; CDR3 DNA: TGTGCCAGCACTCATGAGGGACTAGCGAGGCCACCTCAGCAGTTCTTC
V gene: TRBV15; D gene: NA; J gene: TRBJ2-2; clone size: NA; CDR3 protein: CATSRMGRFLFF; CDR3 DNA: TGTGCCACCAGCAGGATGGGCAGGTTTCTGTTTTTT
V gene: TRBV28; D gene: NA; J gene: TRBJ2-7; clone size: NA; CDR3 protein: CASSPERGSYEQYF; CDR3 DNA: TGTGCCAGCAGTCCAGAGAGAGGTTCCTACGAGCAGTACTTC
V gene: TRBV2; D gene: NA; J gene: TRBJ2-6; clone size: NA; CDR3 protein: CASSDRSGANVLTF; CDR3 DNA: TGTGCCAGCAGTGATCGCTCTGGGGCCAACGTCCTGACTTTC
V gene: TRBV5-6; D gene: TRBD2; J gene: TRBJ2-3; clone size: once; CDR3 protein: CASSPWTSGTDTQYF; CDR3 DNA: TGTGCCAGCAGCCCATGGACTAGCGGCACAGATACGCAGTATTTT
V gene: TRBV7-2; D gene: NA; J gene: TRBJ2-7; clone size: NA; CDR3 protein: CASSLGYGQRSEQYF; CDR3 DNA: TGTGCCAGCAGCCTCGGTTACGGCCAGAGGAGCGAGCAGTACTTC
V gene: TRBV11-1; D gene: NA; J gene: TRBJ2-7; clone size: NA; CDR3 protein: CASSLTGSVNYEQYF; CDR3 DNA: TGTGCCAGCAGTTTAACGGGGTCCGTCAACTACGAGCAGTACTTC
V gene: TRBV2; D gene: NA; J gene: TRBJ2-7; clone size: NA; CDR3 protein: CASSEGEFGHF; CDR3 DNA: TGTGCCAGCAGTGAAGGGGAGTTCGGACACTTC
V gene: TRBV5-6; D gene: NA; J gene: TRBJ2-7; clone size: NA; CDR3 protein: CASSESSYEQYF; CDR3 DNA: TGTGCCAGCAGCGAGAGCTCCTACGAGCAGTACTTC
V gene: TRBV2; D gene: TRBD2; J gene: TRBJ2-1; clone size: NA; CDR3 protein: CASRWTSGSNEQFF; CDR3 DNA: TGTGCCAGCAGGTGGACTAGCGGGAGTAATGAGCAGTTCTTC
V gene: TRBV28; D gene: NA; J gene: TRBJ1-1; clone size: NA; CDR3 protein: CASSYRGTTEAFF; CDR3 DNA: TGTGCCAGCAGCTATCGCGGGACCACTGAAGCTTTCTTT
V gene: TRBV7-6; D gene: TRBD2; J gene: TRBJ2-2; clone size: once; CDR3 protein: CASSLGSGRSDGELFF; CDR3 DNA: TGTGCCAGCAGCTTGGGCAGCGGGAGGTCGGACGGGGAGCTGTTTTTT
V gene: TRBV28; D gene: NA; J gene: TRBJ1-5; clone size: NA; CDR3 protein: CASSLIAGEAQHF; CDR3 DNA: TGTGCCAGCAGTTTAATAGCAGGGGAAGCCCAGCATTTT
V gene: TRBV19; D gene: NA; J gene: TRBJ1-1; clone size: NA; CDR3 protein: CASSASRNTEAFF; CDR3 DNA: TGTGCCAGTAGTGCGTCTCGGAACACTGAAGCTTTCTTT
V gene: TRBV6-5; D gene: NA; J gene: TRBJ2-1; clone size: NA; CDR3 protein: CASSHVSTEQFF; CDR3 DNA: TGTGCCAGCAGCCACGTGAGCACTGAGCAGTTCTTC
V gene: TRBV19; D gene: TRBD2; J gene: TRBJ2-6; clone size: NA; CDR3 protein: CASSIGGRGANVLTF; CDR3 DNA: TGTGCCAGTAGTATAGGCGGGAGAGGGGCCAACGTCCTGACTTTC
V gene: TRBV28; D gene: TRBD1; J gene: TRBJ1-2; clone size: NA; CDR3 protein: CASTTFIGTGSGYTF; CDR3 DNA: TGTGCCAGCACCACTTTCATCGGGACAGGGTCCGGCTACACCTTC
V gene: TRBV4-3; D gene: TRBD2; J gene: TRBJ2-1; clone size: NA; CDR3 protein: CASSQDTSGRSNEQFF; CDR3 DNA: TGCGCCAGCAGCCAAGATACTAGCGGACGGAGCAATGAGCAGTTCTTC
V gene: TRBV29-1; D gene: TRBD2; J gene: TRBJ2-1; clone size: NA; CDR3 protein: CSVELGGGGPHSSYNEQFF; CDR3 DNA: TGCAGCGTTGAATTGGGGGGCGGGGGGCCCCATAGCTCCTACAATGAGCAGTTCTTC
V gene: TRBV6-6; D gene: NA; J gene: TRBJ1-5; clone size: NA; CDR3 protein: CASRINSDPGQPQHF; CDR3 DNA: TGTGCCAGCAGAATCAACTCAGACCCGGGGCAGCCCCAGCATTTT
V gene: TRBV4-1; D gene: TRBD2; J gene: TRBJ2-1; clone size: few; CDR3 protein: CASSQGTSGSYNEQFF; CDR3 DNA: TGCGCCAGCAGCCAAGGGACTAGCGGGTCCTACAATGAGCAGTTCTTC
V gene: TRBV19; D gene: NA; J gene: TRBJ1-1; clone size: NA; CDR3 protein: CASSYRNTEAFF; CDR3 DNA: TGTGCCAGTAGTTACAGGAACACTGAAGCTTTCTTT
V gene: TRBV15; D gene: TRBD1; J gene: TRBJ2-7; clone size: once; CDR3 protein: CATSITGGVAYEQYF; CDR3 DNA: TGTGCCACCAGCATCACAGGGGGAGTAGCCTACGAGCAGTACTTC
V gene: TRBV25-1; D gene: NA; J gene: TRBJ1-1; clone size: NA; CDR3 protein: CASRADSRNTEAFF; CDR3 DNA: TGTGCCAGCAGAGCGGATTCGAGGAACACTGAAGCTTTCTTT
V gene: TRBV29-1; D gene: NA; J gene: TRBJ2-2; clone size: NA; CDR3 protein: CSVTNQGGEIGELFF; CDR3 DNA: TGCAGCGTTACCAATCAGGGCGGGGAGATCGGGGAGCTGTTTTTT
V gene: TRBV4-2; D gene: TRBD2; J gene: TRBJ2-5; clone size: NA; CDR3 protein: CASSQGGAGGETQYF; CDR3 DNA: TGTGCCAGCAGCCAGGGGGGCGCGGGAGGGGAGACCCAGTACTTC
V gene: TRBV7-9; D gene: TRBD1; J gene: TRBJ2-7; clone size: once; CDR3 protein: CASSLGTANYEQYF; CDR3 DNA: TGTGCCAGCAGCCTGGGGACAGCCAACTACGAGCAGTACTTC
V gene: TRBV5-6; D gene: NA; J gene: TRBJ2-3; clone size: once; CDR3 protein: CASSSPRQASGDTQYF; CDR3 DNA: TGTGCCAGCAGCTCCCCCCGCCAAGCCAGCGGAGATACGCAGTATTTT
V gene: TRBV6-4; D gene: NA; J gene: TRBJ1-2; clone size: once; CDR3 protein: CARQVSQNGYTF; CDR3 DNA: TGTGCCAGGCAGGTGTCTCAGAATGGCTACACCTTC
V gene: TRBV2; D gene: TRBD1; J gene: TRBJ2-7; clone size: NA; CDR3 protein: CASSEASGGSYEQYF; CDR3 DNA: TGTGCCAGCAGTGAAGCCTCAGGGGGCTCCTACGAGCAGTACTTC
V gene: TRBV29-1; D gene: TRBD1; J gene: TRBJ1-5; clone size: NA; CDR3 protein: CSVVGQGYNQPQHF; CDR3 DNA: TGCAGCGTTGTGGGACAGGGGTACAATCAGCCCCAGCATTTT
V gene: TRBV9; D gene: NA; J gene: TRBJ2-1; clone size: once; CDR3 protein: CASSEMAGTYNEQFF; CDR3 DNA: TGTGCCAGCAGCGAGATGGCAGGGACCTACAATGAGCAGTTCTTC
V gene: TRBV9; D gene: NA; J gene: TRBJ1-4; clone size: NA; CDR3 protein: CASSVAWGGTNEKLFF; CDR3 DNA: TGTGCCAGCAGCGTAGCATGGGGGGGTACTAATGAAAAACTGTTTTTT
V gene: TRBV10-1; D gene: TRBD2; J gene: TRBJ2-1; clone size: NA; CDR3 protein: CASSEAEGAGGPGNEQFF; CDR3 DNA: TGCGCCAGCAGTGAAGCTGAGGGGGCGGGAGGGCCTGGGAATGAGCAGTTCTTC
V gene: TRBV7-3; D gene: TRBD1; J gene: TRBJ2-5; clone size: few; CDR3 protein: CASSLTGPKETQYF; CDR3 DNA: TGTGCCAGCAGCTTGACAGGGCCAAAAGAGACCCAGTACTTC
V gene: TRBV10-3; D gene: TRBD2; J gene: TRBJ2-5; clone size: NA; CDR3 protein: CAISELGLAGGLQETQYF; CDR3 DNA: TGTGCCATCAGTGAGTTGGGACTAGCGGGAGGCCTTCAAGAGACCCAGTACTTC
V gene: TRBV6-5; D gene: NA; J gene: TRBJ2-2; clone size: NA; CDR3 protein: CATYSNTGELFF; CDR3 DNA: TGTGCCACCTACAGCAACACCGGGGAGCTGTTTTTT
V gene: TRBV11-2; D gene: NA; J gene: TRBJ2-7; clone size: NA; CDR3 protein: CASSFPGTSSSYEQYF; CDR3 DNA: TGTGCCAGCAGCTTCCCCGGGACTTCCAGCTCCTACGAGCAGTACTTC
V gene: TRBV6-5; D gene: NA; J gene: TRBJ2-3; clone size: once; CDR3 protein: CASSRLYTDTQYF; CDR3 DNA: TGTGCCAGCAGCCGACTTTACACAGATACGCAGTATTTT